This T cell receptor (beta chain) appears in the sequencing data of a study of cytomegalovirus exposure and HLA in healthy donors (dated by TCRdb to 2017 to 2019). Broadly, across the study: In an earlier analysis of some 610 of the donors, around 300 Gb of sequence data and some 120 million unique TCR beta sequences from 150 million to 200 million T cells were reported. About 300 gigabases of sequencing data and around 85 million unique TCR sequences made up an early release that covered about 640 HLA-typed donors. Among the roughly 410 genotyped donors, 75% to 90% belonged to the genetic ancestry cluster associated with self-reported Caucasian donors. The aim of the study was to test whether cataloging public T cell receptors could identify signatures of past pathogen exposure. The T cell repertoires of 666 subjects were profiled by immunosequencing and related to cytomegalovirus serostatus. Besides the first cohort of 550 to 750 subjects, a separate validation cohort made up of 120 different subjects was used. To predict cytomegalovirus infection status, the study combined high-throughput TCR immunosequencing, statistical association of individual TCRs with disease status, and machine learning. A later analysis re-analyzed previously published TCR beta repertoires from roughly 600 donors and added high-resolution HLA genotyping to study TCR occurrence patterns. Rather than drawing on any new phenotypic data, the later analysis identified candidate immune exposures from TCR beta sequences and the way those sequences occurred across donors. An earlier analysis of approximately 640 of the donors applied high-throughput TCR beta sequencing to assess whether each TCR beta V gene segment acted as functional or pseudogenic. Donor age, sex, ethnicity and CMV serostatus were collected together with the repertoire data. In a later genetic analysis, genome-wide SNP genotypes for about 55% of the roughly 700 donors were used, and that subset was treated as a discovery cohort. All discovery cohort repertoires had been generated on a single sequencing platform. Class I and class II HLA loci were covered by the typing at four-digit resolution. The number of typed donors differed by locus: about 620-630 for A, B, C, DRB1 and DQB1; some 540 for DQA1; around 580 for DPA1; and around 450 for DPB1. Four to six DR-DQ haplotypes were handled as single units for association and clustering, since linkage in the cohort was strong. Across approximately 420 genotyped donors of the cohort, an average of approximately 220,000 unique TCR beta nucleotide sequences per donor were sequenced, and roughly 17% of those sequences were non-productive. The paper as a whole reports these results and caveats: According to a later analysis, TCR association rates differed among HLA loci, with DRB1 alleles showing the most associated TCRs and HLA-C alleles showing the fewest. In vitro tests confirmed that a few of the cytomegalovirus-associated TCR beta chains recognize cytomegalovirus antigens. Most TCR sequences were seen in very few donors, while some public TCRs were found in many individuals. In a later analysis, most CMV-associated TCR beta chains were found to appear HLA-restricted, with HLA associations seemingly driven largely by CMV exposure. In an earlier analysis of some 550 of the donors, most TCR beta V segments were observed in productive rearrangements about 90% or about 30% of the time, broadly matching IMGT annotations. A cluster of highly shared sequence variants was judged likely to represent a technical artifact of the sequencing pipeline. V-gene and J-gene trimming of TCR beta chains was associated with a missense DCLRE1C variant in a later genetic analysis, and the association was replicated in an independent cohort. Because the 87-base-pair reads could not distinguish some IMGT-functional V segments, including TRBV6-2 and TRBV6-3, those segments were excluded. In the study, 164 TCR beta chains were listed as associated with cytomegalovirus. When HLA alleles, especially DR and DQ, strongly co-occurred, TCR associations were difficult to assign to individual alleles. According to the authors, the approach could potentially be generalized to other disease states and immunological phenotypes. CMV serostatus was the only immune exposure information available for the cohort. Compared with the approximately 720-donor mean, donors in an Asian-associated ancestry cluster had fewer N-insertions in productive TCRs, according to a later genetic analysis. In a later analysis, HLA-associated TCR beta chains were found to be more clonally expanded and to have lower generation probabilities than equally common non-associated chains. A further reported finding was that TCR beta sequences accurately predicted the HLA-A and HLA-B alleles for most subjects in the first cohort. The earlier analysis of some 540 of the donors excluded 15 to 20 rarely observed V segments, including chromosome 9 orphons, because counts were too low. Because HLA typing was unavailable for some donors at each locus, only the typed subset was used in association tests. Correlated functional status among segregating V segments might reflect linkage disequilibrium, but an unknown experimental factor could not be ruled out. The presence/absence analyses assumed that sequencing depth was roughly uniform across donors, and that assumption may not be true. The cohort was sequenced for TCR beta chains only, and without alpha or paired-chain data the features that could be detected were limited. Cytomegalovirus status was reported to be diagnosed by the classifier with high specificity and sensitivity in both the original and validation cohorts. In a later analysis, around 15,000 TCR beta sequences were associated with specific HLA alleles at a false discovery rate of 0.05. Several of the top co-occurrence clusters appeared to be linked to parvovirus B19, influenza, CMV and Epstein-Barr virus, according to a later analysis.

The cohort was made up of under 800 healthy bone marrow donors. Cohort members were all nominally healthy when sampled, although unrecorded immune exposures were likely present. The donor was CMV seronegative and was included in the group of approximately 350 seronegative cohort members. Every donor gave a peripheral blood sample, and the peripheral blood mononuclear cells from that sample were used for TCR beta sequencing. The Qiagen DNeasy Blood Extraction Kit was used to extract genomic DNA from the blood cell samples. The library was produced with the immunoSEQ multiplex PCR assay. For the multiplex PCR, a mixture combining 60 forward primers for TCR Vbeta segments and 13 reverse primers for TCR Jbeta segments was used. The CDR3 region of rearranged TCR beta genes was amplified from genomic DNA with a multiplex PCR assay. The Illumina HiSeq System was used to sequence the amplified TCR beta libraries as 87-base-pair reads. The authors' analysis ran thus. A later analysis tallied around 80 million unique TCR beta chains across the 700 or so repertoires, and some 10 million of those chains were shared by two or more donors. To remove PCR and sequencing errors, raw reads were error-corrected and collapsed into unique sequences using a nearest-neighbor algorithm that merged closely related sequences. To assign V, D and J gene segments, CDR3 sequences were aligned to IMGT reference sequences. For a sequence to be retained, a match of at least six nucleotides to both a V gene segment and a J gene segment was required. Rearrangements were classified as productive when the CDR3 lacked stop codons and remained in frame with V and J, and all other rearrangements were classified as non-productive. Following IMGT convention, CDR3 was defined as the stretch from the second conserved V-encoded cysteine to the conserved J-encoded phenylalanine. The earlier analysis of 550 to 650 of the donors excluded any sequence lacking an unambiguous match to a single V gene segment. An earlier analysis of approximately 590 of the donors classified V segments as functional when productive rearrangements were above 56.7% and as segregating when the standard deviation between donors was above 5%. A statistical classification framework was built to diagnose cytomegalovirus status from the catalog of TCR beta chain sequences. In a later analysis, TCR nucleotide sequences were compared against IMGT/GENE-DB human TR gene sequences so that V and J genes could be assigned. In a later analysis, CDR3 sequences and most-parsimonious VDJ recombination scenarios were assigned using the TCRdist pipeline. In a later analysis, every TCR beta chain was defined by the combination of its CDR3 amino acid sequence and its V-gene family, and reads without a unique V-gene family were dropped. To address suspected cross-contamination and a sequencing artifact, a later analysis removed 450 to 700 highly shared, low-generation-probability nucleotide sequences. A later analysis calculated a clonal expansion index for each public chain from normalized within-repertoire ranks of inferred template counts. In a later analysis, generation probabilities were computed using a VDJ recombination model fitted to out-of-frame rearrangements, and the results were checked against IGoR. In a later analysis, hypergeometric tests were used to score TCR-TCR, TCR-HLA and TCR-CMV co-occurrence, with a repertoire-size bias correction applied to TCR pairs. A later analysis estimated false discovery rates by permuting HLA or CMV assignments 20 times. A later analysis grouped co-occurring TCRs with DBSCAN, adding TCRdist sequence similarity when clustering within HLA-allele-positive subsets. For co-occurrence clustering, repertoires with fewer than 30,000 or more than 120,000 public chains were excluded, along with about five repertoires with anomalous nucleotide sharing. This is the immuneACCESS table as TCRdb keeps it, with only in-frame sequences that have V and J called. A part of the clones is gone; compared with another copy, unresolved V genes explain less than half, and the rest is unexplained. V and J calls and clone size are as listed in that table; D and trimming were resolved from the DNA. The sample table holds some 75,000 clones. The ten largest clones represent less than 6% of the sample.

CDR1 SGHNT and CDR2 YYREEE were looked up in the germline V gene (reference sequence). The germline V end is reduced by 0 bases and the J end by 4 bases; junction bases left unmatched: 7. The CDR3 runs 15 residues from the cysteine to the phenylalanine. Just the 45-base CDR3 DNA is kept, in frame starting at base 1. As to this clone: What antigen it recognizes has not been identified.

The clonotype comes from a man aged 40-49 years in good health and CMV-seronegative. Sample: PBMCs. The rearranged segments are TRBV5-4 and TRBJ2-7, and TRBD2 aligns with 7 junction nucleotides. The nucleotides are TGTGCCAGCAGCTTGGCCAAGCGGGGAGGGTACGAGCAGTACTTC. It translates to CASSLAKRGGYEQYF.